One and the same sample provided the 24 T cell receptor beta chains below, sequenced in a study of shared clonotypes between healthy human individuals. CD8 cells regarded as naive lacked CD45RO, were positively chosen for CCR7, and omitted terminally differentiated effector memory CD45RA+ cells. The assay was immunoSEQ multiplex PCR, and TCRdb's table has in-frame clones only and misses some. In the table there are approximately 840,000 clones, about 96% of which are singletons. Input material: naive CD8+ T cells sorted from blood. The receptors come from a man aged 25-45 years in good health.

This chain joins TRBV27 and TRBJ1-1, with TRBD1 matching 7 bases. Losses at the gene ends were 1 base for V and 6 bases for J; bases not matched to a gene: 8. Germline CDR1 and CDR2: MNHEY and SMNVEV (reference sequence). This CDR3 comprises 15 residues. Here the CDR3 reads CASSLWTGGWPEAFF. The CDR3 nucleotides are TGTGCCAGCAGTTTATGGACAGGCGGCTGGCCTGAAGCTTTCTTT.

This chain uses TRBV7-8 with TRBJ2-7; 12 positions agree with TRBD2. This CDR3 comprises 15 residues. Germline CDR1 SGHVS, CDR2 FQNEAQ. The junction had 4 bases not matched to a gene; V was cut back by 1 base and J by 6 bases. CDR3 coding DNA: TGTGCCAGCAGCTTAGAACTAGCGGGAGGTAGCGAGCAGTACTTC. Translation gives CASSLELAGGSEQYF. The complete variable domain, with remaining parts taken from reference TRBV7-8 and TRBJ2-7, reads GAGVSQSPRYKVAKRGQDVALRCDPISGHVSLFWYQQALGQGPEFLTYFQNEAQLDKSGLPSDRFFAERPEGSVSTLKIQRTQQEDSAVYLCASSLELAGGSEQYFGPGTRLTVT.

The V call is TRBV7-9, the J call TRBJ2-5; TRBD2 might be the D (6 bases). The V gene lost 6 bases and the J gene lost 1 base, with 9 bases spanning the gap. Looked up from germline, CDR1 is SEHNR and CDR2 is FQNEAQ (reference sequence). This CDR3 comprises 13 residues. The CDR3 nucleotides are TGTGCCAGCAGGGAGGGGCTCCAAGAGACCCAGTACTTC. Its translation is CASREGLQETQYF.

This chain joins TRBV5-4 and TRBJ2-2; D remains ambiguous. The CDR3 length is 13 residues. The germline V gene encodes CDR1 SGHNT and CDR2 YYREEE (reference sequence). V gave up 4 bases and J gave up 1 base, with 5 bases separating them. The CDR3 sequence is CASSVGNTGELFF. CDR3 nucleotide sequence: TGTGCCAGCAGCGTAGGGAACACCGGGGAGCTGTTTTTT.

The chain carries TRBV14 and TRBJ2-7; 10 bases are a match to TRBD1. This CDR3 has 15 residues. The ends lost 4 bases at V and 7 bases at J; junction bases unmatched: 10. Germline V gives CDR1 SGHDN, CDR2 FVKESK. CDR3 sequence reads: CASSLLGGTGDEQYF. DNA for the CDR3: TGTGCCAGCAGCCTCCTGGGGGGGACAGGGGATGAGCAGTACTTC.

The V gene is TRBV6-5, the J gene TRBJ1-2, with 8 bases that match TRBD1. Germline V lookup: CDR1 MNHEY, CDR2 SVGAGI. The J segment lost 8 bases and the V segment lost 2 bases, leaving 13 bases of the junction unmatched. This CDR3 region has 16 residues. The CDR3, as DNA: TGTGCCAGCAGTTACATTACAACCCACGGACAGGGCGGCTACACCTTC. Translation gives CASSYITTHGQGGYTF.

This rearrangement joins TRBV27 to TRBJ1-5; 7 nucleotides match TRBD1. The V gene end was trimmed by 6 bases and the J gene end by 7 bases; junction bases not matched to a gene: 9. This CDR3 has 14 residues. Germline V CDR1 and CDR2: MNHEY, SMNVEV (reference sequence). The CDR3 bases are TGTGCCAGCAGAGAACAGGGGCTTAGGCAGCCCCAGCATTTT. It specifies CASREQGLRQPQHF.

V gene TRBV11-2 combines with J gene TRBJ2-1, with 11 bases aligning to TRBD2. Germline values: CDR1 SGHAT, CDR2 FQNNGV. The CDR3 loop spans 16 amino acids. V lost 5 bases, J lost 8 bases, and 11 bases stayed unmatched. In DNA, the CDR3 is TGTGCCAGCAGCCCCGGGACTAGCGGCCACAGGGATGAGCAGTTCTTC. Its translation: CASSPGTSGHRDEQFF.

The chain uses TRBV28 and TRBJ1-5; no clear D gene. The germline CDR1 and CDR2 sequences are MDHEN and SYDVKM. There are 17 residues in the CDR3. The ends were cut back, 8 bases at V and 5 bases at J, with 25 bases in the middle. The CDR3 protein is CASGLTGRDRGDQPQHF. In DNA, the CDR3 is TGTGCCAGCGGATTAACGGGCCGGGATCGGGGAGATCAGCCCCAGCATTTT. Filled out from reference TRBV28 and TRBJ1-5, the complete variable domain reads DVKVTQSSRYLVKRTGEKVFLECVQDMDHENMFWYRQDPGLGLRLIYFSYDVKMKEKGDIPEGYSVSREKKERFSLILESASTNQTSMYLCASGLTGRDRGDQPQHFGDGTRLSIL.

The chain joins TRBV7-2 to TRBJ2-7; weak D call: TRBD1 (7 bases). Deletions cut 2 bases from V and 3 bases from J, with 14 bases between. This CDR3 region has 15 residues. The V gene's germline CDR1 is SGHTA and CDR2 FQGNSA. The CDR3 region is CASSLLTGTLYEQYF. The DNA for the CDR3 is TGTGCCAGCAGCTTACTGACAGGGACTCTCTACGAGCAGTACTTC.

The chain has TRBV6-4 and TRBJ2-1; the match to TRBD2 covers 10 bases. The trim removed 4 bases at V and 8 bases at J, leaving 8 bases unmatched. The CDR3 covers 15 residues. Germline V gene sequence: CDR1 MRHNA, CDR2 SNTAGT. The CDR3 loop is CASSVRGTSVDEQFF. The CDR3 DNA reads as TGTGCCAGCAGTGTTCGCGGGACTAGCGTCGATGAGCAGTTCTTC.

V and J are TRBV5-6 and TRBJ1-3, with no clear D. The V gene's germline CDR1 is SGHDT and CDR2 YYEEEE. This CDR3 is built from 14 residues. With 0 bases removed from V and 1 base from J, the gap between germline ends came to 5 bases. CDR3 region: CASSLARSGNTIYF. The CDR3, as DNA: TGTGCCAGCAGCTTGGCCAGATCTGGAAACACCATATATTTT.

The chain recombines TRBV11-3 with TRBJ2-1, with 13 bases matching TRBD2. V lost 4 bases to trimming and J lost 6 bases; unmatched junction nucleotides: 6. CDR3 size: 16 residues. Per germline, CDR1 SGHNT and CDR2 YENEEA. The CDR3 bases are TGTGCCAGCAGCTCGAGACTAGCGGGAGGAATCAATGAGCAGTTCTTC. Its protein product is CASSSRLAGGINEQFF.

The rearrangement joins TRBV19 to TRBJ2-7, with 7 bases fitting TRBD1. V shed 5 bases, J shed 3 bases, and the junction held 4 bases outside the gene matches. The CDR3 extends over 13 amino acids. From germline, CDR1 is LNHDA and CDR2 SQIVND (reference sequence). CDR3 bases: TGTGCCAGTAGTTTTCGGGACAGCTACGAGCAGTACTTC. This codes for CASSFRDSYEQYF.

The rearrangement joins TRBV15 to TRBJ2-7, with a possible D match to TRBD1 (6 bases). Germline V CDR1 and CDR2: LNHNV, YYDKDF (reference sequence). Between the trimmed V and J ends, which lost 0 bases and 4 bases, there was a span of 13 bases. The CDR3 totals 15 residues. The CDR3: CATSREQGPFYEQYF. In nucleotides, the CDR3 is TGTGCCACCAGCAGAGAACAGGGACCTTTTTACGAGCAGTACTTC.

The genes are TRBV29-1 and TRBJ2-7; 11 positions agree with TRBD2. Per germline, CDR1 SQVTM and CDR2 ANQGSEA. The length of the CDR3 is 14 residues. V shed 7 bases and J 4 bases; nucleotides not matched to a gene: 9. The CDR3 loop reads CSAQTSGSMYEQYF. For the CDR3, the DNA is TGCAGCGCGCAAACTAGCGGGAGCATGTACGAGCAGTACTTC.

J is TRBJ2-7 and V is TRBV27; tentatively, D is TRBD2 (5 bases). Trimming left V 2 bases short and J 6 bases short, with 11 bases between. The CDR3 has 13 residues. CDR1 and CDR2 (germline): MNHEY, SMNVEV (reference sequence). The chain's CDR3 is CASSLGYGVEQYF. The DNA for the CDR3 is TGTGCCAGCAGTTTAGGATACGGGGTCGAGCAGTACTTC.

In its sample, this clone was seen once. The DNA for the CDR3 is TGTGCCAGTAGTCCGCACCTGACAGAAATCTCCTACGAGCAGTACTTC. Residues: CASSPHLTEISYEQYF. The chain employs TRBV19 and TRBJ2-7; tentative D call: TRBD1 (5 bases). The length of the CDR3 is 16 residues. The V gene lost 5 bases and the J gene lost 0 bases, with 17 bases spanning the gap. Per the germline V gene, CDR1 is LNHDA and CDR2 is SQIVND (reference sequence). Full variable domain (rest looked up from reference TRBV19 and TRBJ2-7): DGGITQSPKYLFRKEGQNVTLSCEQNLNHDAMYWYRQDPGQGLRLIYYSQIVNDFQKGDIAEGYSVSREKKESFPLTVTSAQKNPTAFYLCASSPHLTEISYEQYFGPGTRLTVT.

The chain has TRBV18 and TRBJ2-5; D is uncertain. The ends were cut back, 6 bases at V and 0 bases at J, with 17 bases in the middle. Germline CDR1 reads KGHSH; CDR2 reads LQKENI. The CDR3 totals 16 residues. CDR3: CASSEKANAYQETQYF. As DNA, the CDR3 is TGTGCCAGCTCCGAAAAGGCGAATGCGTACCAAGAGACCCAGTACTTC.

Regarding this clone: Other DNA sequences from this sample encode an identical CDR3 as well. CDR3 in DNA: TGTGCCAGCAGCTTGGACGGGACCTACGAGCAGTACTTC. Amino acids: CASSLDGTYEQYF. This rearrangement joins TRBV7-9 to TRBJ2-7; tentative D call: TRBD2 (5 bases). Per germline, CDR1 SEHNR and CDR2 FQNEAQ (reference sequence). This CDR3 contains 13 residues. V was trimmed by 3 bases and J by 2 bases, leaving 8 bases between them.

This sequence joins TRBV29-1 and TRBJ1-2; D is uncertain. V gave up 3 bases and J gave up 4 bases, with 6 bases separating them. CDR3 length: 11 amino acids. CDR1 and CDR2 from the germline V gene are SQVTM and ANQGSEA. The CDR3 loop is CSVEIRYGYTF. The CDR3 nucleotides read TGCAGCGTTGAGATCCGCTATGGCTACACCTTC.

V and J are TRBV7-9 and TRBJ2-2; possible D gene TRBD2, 5 bases. The CDR3 extends over 15 amino acids. Germline CDR1 is SEHNR and CDR2 is FQNEAQ (reference sequence). The V gene lost 5 bases and the J gene lost 5 bases, with 15 bases spanning the gap. The CDR3 DNA reads as TGTGCCAGCAGCCCGAGGGATCCGGGGACCGGGGAGCTGTTTTTT. Translation: CASSPRDPGTGELFF.

The rearrangement links TRBV7-2 to TRBJ2-1; D ambiguous. The CDR3 has 15 residues. Trimming took off 5 bases at V and 5 bases at J, with 16 bases between the two ends. Germline V lookup: CDR1 SGHTA, CDR2 FQGNSA. CDR3 residues: CASSHYPVSHNEQFF. The CDR3 DNA reads TGTGCCAGCAGCCATTACCCCGTGTCCCACAATGAGCAGTTCTTC.

V gene TRBV27 combines with J gene TRBJ1-5; D remains ambiguous. Germline V gene sequence: CDR1 MNHEY, CDR2 SMNVEV (reference sequence). This CDR3 is 12 amino acids long. Trimming took off 4 bases at V and 4 bases at J, with 5 bases between the two ends. CDR3 sequence (DNA): TGTGCCAGCAGTTCACAGAATCAGCCCCAGCATTTT. Protein product: CASSSQNQPQHF.